This TCR beta chain is from a study of shared clonotypes between healthy human individuals. Method: immunoSEQ multiplex PCR; TCRdb's copy keeps in-frame clones and lacks some. The sample lists around 2.5 million clones, roughly 93% occurring once. V lost 5 bases and J 2 bases, leaving 13 bases between the germline ends. The CDR3 contains 15 residues. Germline-derived CDR1 and CDR2 are SGHAT and FQNNGV. Material for sequencing was naive CD4+ T cells from PBMCs. The subset: CD45RA+ positively selected. This sequence originates from a man aged 18 to 29 in good health. Some clones in this sample may be carry-over from other donors' samples. The chain recombines TRBV11-2 with TRBJ1-5; TRBD1 might be the D (6 bases). CDR3 DNA: TGTGCCAGCAGCCCCAGGGGTTTCGGCAATCAGCCCCAGCATTTT. Protein sequence: CASSPRGFGNQPQHF.